The source of this T cell receptor (beta chain) is a study of blood T cell repertoires in COVID-19. Study-level background: From the United States, Italy and Spain came samples of acute and convalescent COVID-19. PBMCs, B-cell-depleted T cells, or T cells were the source of the cDNA or gDNA that made up the material.

The Seattle site enrolled patients during active infection and followed them longitudinally. The protocol was immunoSEQ multiplex PCR, while the TCRdb copy is restricted to in-frame clones and leaves out a portion. Seen here are some 450,000 clones, 88% observed once, and the top ten hold over 9.5%. The sample was peripheral blood. The sequence derives from a woman aged 45-60 years with COVID-19, enrolled during active disease.

The CDR3 coding sequence is TGTGCCAGCAGCGCGACCGGGACTACTAATGAGCAGTTCTTC. Translated: CASSATGTTNEQFF. The chain has TRBV9 and TRBJ2-1; 7 nucleotides line up with TRBD2. The junction had 7 bases not matched to a gene; V was cut back by 3 bases and J by 7 bases. From germline, CDR1 is SGDLS and CDR2 YYNGEE. This CDR3 is built from 14 residues.